A single sample gave rise to the 10 T cell receptor beta chains below, sequenced in a study of T cell changes during pregnancy in multiple sclerosis. Assay: immunoSEQ multiplex PCR; the TCRdb copy retains only in-frame clones and omits some. The sample carries about 100,000 clones, roughly 92% recorded once. The material sequenced was peripheral blood, taken in the third trimester of pregnancy. The receptor source for this set is a female donor in good health, enrolled as a control in a pregnancy study.

This chain links TRBV9 with TRBJ2-6; TRBD1 is a possible D gene (6 bases). This CDR3 contains 20 residues. The germline CDR1 and CDR2 sequences are SGDLS and YYNGEE. V lost 0 bases, J lost 1 base, and 20 bases lay in between. The CDR3 sequence: CASSVAVGGTPRSGANVLTF. In DNA form, the CDR3 reads TGTGCCAGCAGCGTAGCTGTCGGTGGGACACCGAGATCTGGGGCCAACGTCCTGACTTTC.

This clone is a singleton in its sample. The gene calls are TRBV2 and TRBJ2-7; TRBD1 matches at 8 bases. Germline V gene sequence: CDR1 SNHLY, CDR2 FYNNEI. Trimming cost V 6 bases and J 3 bases; bases outside gene matches: 1. The CDR3 contains 12 residues. CDR3 coding DNA: TGTGCCAGCAGCGGACAGGGCTACGAGCAGTACTTC. This gives the protein CASSGQGYEQYF.

This clone was seen once. This chain links TRBV20-1 with TRBJ1-2; D uncertain. This CDR3 spans 11 amino acids. Trimming shortened V by 6 bases and J by 6 bases, and 11 bases separated the two germline ends. Germline lookup yields CDR1 DFQATT and CDR2 SNEGSKA (reference sequence). The CDR3 spells CSAGEGHGYTF. CDR3 coding DNA: TGCAGTGCGGGAGAAGGCCATGGCTACACCTTC.

This chain links TRBV9 with TRBJ2-2, with 7 bases aligning to TRBD1. J lost 0 bases, V lost 2 bases, and 4 bases had no gene match. Germline V gives CDR1 SGDLS, CDR2 YYNGEE. The CDR3 covers 16 residues. The CDR3 sequence is CASSVGTDSNTGELFF. CDR3 sequence (DNA): TGTGCCAGCAGCGTTGGGACAGATTCGAACACCGGGGAGCTGTTTTTT.

The CDR3 DNA sequence: TGTGCCTGGACCGACAGGGTATCAGAAGCTTTCTTT. Its protein is CAWTDRVSEAFF. The V and J genes are TRBV30 and TRBJ1-1, with 7 bases aligning to TRBD1. From germline, CDR1 is GTSNPN and CDR2 SVGIG (reference sequence). This CDR3 has 12 residues. V was clipped by 4 bases and J by 8 bases; unmatched bases: 7.

The J gene is TRBJ2-7, the V gene TRBV7-2; a possible D gene is TRBD1 (6 bases). Trimming left V 2 bases short and J 3 bases short, with 8 bases between. The germline V gene encodes CDR1 SGHTA and CDR2 FQGNSA. CDR3 length: 13 amino acids. The CDR3 region has the DNA TGTGCCAGCAGCTTATCACAGGGCTACGAGCAGTACTTC. It translates to CASSLSQGYEQYF.

This clone appeared a single time. The rearrangement uses TRBV4-3 and TRBJ2-3; 8 bases map to TRBD2. This CDR3 comprises 17 residues. Germline CDR1 is LGHNA and CDR2 is YSLEER. V was clipped by 1 base and J by 1 base; unmatched bases: 7. CDR3 in DNA: TGCGCCAGCAGCCAAGGGCCAGCGGGGGCCCGCACAGATACGCAGTATTTT. Translating gives CASSQGPAGARTDTQYF.

This chain connects TRBV9 to TRBJ2-5, with D possibly being TRBD1 (6 bases). V was clipped by 3 bases and J by 3 bases, with 9 bases between them. The CDR3 covers 13 residues. Germline CDR1 is SGDLS and CDR2 is YYNGEE. The CDR3 reads CASSANREETQYF. The CDR3 DNA sequence: TGTGCCAGCAGCGCGAACAGGGAAGAGACCCAGTACTTC.

This clone was found once. The chain employs TRBV27 and TRBJ1-1; 7 nucleotides align to TRBD1. The length of the CDR3 is 14 residues. Germline V gene lookup returns CDR1 MNHEY and CDR2 SMNVEV (reference sequence). The trim removed 4 bases at V and 1 base at J, leaving 3 bases unmatched. This CDR3 is CASSSGTANTEAFF. CDR3 bases: TGTGCCAGCAGTTCCGGGACAGCGAACACTGAAGCTTTCTTT.

This sequence joins TRBV7-9 and TRBJ1-1; tentative D call: TRBD1 (5 bases). Germline V lookup: CDR1 SEHNR, CDR2 FQNEAQ (reference sequence). The CDR3 contains 14 residues. Trimming cost V 0 bases and J 5 bases, with 10 bases left between them. The CDR3 sequence: CASSLALGLTEAFF. In nucleotides, the CDR3 is TGTGCCAGCAGCTTAGCGTTGGGGCTTACTGAAGCTTTCTTT.